This TCR beta chain originates from a study of blood T cell repertoires in COVID-19. In the study overall: Nucleic acid was either cDNA or gDNA, and it came from T cells, B-cell-depleted T cells, or PBMCs.

In germline, CDR1 is SGHDT, CDR2 YYEEEE. CDR3 length equals 13 residues. V lost 3 bases to trimming and J lost 6 bases; unmatched junction nucleotides: 4. One Seattle source followed patients from active infection through their disease course. TCRdb's copy holds only in-frame clones and misses some; the assay was immunoSEQ multiplex PCR. The sample lists 410,000 or so clones, over 75% occurring once. Sequences were obtained from peripheral blood. The sequence came from a woman aged 40 to 50 with COVID-19, enrolled during active disease. The rearrangement uses TRBV5-6 and TRBJ2-3; 7 bases are shared with TRBD1. The CDR3, as DNA: TGTGCCAGCAGCTACCAACAGGGGGATACGCAGTATTTT. Protein: CASSYQQGDTQYF.